This T cell receptor beta chain was sequenced during a study of blood T cell repertoires in COVID-19 (dated by TCRdb to 2020 to 2021). Regarding the study in general: The collaborator samples originated in the United States, Italy and Spain and spanned the acute and convalescent phases of COVID-19. The repertoires were released in a freely available public database meant as a resource for research on the immune response to SARS-CoV-2. The prospective study material was composed of cDNA or gDNA derived from T cells, B-cell-depleted T cells, or PBMCs. A de-identified subject ID, COVID-19 status, age in years and sex were almost always included in the sample metadata. Samples came from the ongoing ImmuneRACE study (first 160 participants) plus 1,254 subjects from 6 global collaborators. Where HLA class I and class II types were available, the types were taken from metadata supplied by the sample provider, not from assay-based typing. Deeply sampled blood TCRbeta repertoires from subjects exposed to, actively infected with, or recovered from COVID-19 were included in the dataset. The paper as a whole reports these results and caveats: The quantity of clinical and demographic metadata differed by source and by participant and was supplied without curation.

Of note for this clone: What antigen it recognizes has not been identified. It has no much larger one-base neighbor in the sample; base qualities were not kept.

TCRbeta CDR3 regions were amplified from genomic DNA using the immunoSEQ Assay, a bias-controlled multiplex PCR. Concerning the study's data processing: The number of nucleated cells in each sample was estimated from the amplification of reference gene primers within the assay. To quantify the absolute abundance of each unique TCRbeta CDR3 rearrangement, sequence reads were collapsed and filtered. For each sample, productive Simpson clonality was calculated as the square root of Simpson's diversity index across productive rearrangements. TCRdb provides this immuneACCESS table in a form limited to in-frame rearrangements. Some clones are lacking; in checked studies, under half of them reflect an unresolved V gene, and why the rest are absent is not known. The V and J calls and clone size were taken over from that table, and D and trimming were inferred from the DNA. The sample table shows 120,000 or so clones, and 87% are seen once. Of the sample, approximately 5% falls within the top ten clones.

The CDR3 runs 11 residues from the cysteine to the phenylalanine. The retained sequence is limited to the CDR3, 33 bases, with the frame set at the first base. The trim is 8 bases for V and 5 bases for J, with a gap of 13 bases between the germline ends. As encoded in the germline V gene, CDR1 is SQVTM while CDR2 is ANQGSEA. Each collaborating institution followed its own protocols to collect whole blood in K2EDTA tubes. For TCRbeta analysis, collaborator samples were shipped as frozen whole blood, as isolated PBMCs, or as DNA extracted from either sample type. Specimen: peripheral blood. The chain is encoded by TRBV29-1 joined to TRBJ2-7; there is no confident call for the D gene. The origin of this receptor is a human donor in a cohort sampled during active COVID-19. Here is the DNA: TGCAGCTTCACGCGCTCGAACGAGCAGTACTTC. The encoded protein is CSFTRSNEQYF.